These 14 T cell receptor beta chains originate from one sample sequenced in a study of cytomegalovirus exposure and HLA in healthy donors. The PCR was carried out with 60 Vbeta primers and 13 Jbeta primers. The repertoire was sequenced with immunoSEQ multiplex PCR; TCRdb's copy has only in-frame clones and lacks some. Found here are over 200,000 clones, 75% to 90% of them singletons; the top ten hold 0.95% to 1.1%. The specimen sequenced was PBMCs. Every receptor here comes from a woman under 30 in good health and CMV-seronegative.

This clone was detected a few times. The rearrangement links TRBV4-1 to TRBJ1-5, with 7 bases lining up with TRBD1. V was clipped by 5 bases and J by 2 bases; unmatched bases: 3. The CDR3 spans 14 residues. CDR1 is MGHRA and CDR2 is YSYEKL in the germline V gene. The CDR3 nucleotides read TGCGCCAGCAGCTCAGGGACAGGCAATCAGCCCCAGCATTTT. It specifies CASSSGTGNQPQHF.

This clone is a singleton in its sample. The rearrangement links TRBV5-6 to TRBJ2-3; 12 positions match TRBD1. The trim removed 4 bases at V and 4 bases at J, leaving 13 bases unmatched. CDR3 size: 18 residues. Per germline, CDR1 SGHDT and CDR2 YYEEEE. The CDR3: CASSRNFGGTGGADTQYF. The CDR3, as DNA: TGTGCCAGCAGCCGTAATTTTGGGGGGACAGGGGGCGCAGATACGCAGTATTTT.

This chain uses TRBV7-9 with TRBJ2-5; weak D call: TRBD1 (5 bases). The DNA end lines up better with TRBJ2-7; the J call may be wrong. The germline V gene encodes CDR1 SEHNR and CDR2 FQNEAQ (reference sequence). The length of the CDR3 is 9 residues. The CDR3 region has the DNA TGTGCCGGACACTACGAGCAGTACTTC. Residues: CAGHYEQYF.

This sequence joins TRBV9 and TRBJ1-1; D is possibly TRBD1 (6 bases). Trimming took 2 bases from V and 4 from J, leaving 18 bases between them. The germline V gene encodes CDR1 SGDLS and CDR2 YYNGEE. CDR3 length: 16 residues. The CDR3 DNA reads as TGTGCCAGCAGCGTCGAGCCATACAGGGCGGGCACTGAAGCTTTCTTT. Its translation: CASSVEPYRAGTEAFF.

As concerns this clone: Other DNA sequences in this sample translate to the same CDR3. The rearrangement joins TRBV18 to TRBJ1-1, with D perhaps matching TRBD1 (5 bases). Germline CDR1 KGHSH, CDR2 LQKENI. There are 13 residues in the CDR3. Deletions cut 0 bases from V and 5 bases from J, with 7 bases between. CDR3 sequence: CASSPPGGTEAFF. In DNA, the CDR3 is TGTGCCAGCTCACCACCGGGGGGGACTGAAGCTTTCTTT.

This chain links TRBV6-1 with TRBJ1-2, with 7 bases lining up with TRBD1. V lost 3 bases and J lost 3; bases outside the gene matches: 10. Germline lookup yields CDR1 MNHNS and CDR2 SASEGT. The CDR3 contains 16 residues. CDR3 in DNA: TGTGCCAGCAGTGACCAGACAGGGAATGGGCACTATGGCTACACCTTC. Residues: CASSDQTGNGHYGYTF.

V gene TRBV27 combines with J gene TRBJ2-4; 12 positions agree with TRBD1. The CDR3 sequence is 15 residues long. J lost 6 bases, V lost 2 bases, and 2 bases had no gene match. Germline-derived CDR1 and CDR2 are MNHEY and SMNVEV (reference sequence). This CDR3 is CASSLGTGGGNIQYF. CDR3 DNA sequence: TGTGCCAGCAGTTTAGGGACAGGGGGCGGAAACATTCAGTACTTC.

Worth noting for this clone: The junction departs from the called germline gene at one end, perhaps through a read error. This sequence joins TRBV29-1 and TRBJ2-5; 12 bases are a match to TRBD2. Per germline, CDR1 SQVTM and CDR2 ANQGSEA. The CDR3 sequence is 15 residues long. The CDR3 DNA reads TGCAGCGTGGAAGGGACTAGCGGGTTCAAAGAGACCCAGTACTTC. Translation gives CSVEGTSGFKETQYF.

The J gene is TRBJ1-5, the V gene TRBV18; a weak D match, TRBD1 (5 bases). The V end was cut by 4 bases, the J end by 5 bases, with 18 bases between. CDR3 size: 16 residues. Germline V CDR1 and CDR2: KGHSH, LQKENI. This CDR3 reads CASSQDTQNSYQPQHF. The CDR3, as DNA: TGTGCCAGCTCACAGGACACCCAGAACTCGTATCAGCCCCAGCATTTT.

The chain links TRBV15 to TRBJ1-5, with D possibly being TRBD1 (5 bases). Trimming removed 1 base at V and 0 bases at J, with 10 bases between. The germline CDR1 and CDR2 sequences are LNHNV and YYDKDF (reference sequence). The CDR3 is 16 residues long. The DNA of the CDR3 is TGTGCCACCAGCAGAGCGAGGGACTATAGCAATCAGCCCCAGCATTTT. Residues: CATSRARDYSNQPQHF.

The CDR3 bases are TGCGCCAGCAGCCCGCGCGTTTACAATGAGCAGTTCTTC. Encoded protein: CASSPRVYNEQFF. This chain joins TRBV4-1 and TRBJ2-1; D ambiguous. The CDR3 contains 13 residues. The germline V and J ends were trimmed by 4 bases and 4 bases, with 8 bases remaining between them. Germline CDR1 and CDR2: MGHRA and YSYEKL.

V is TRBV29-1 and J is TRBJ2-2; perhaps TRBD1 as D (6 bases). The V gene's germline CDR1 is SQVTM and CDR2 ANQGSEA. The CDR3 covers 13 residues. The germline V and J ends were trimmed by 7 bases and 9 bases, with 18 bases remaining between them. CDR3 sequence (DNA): TGCAGCGCCACCGGGACAACACCCCGGGAGCTGTTTTTT. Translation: CSATGTTPRELFF.

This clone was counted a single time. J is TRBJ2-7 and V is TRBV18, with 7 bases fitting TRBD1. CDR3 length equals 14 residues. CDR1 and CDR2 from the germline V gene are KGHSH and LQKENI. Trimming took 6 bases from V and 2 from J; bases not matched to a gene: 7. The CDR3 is CASSPTGVPYEQYF. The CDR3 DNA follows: TGTGCCAGCTCGCCTACAGGGGTCCCCTACGAGCAGTACTTC.

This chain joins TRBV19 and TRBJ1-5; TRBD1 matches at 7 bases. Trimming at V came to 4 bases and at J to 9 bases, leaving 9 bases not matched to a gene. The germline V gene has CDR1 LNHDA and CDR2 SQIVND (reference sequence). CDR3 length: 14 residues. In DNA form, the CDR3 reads TGTGCCAGTAGTACCCTACAGGGGATGCGGCCCCAGCATTTT. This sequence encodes CASSTLQGMRPQHF.